A single TCR beta chain is shown here with its context. Germline assignment: CDR1 MDHEN and CDR2 SYDVKM. V lost 8 bases, J lost 14 bases, and 13 bases lay in between. The CDR3 runs to 11 residues. Authors' data handling: Researchers report that nucleated cell counts were estimated from reference gene primer amplification. Profiling relied on immunoSEQ multiplex PCR, and the TCRdb table lists in-frame clones only, not all of them. V, J and clone size are taken as reported in that table, and D and trimming were inferred from the DNA itself. The sample lists some 260,000 clones; approximately 79% were seen once. The record originates from a study of blood T cell repertoires in COVID-19. Study background: Samples of COVID-19 (acute and convalescent) were obtained from the United States, Italy and Spain.

Sequences were obtained from peripheral blood. This receptor was taken from a woman aged 80 or older with active or convalescent COVID-19. The rearrangement joins TRBV28 to TRBJ1-6; D is ambiguous. This CDR3 reads CASHRRDSLHF. DNA of the CDR3: TGTGCCAGCCACCGACGGGATTCCCTCCACTTT.